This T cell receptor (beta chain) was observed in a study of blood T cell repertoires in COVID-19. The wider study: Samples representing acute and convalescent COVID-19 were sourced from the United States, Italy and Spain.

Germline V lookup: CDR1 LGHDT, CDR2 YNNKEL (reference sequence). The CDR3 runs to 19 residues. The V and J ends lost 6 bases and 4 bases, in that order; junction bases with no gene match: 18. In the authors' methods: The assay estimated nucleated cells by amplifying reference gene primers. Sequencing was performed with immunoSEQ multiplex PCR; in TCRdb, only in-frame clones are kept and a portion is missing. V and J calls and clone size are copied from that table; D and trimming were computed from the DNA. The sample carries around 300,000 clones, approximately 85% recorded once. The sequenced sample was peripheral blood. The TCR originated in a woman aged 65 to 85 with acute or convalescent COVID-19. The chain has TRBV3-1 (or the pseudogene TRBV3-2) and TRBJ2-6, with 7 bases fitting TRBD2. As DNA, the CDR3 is TGTGCCAGCAGTCTCCACCGGGACTACAGCGCCCCCGGGGCCAACGTCCTGACTTTC. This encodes CASSLHRDYSAPGANVLTF.